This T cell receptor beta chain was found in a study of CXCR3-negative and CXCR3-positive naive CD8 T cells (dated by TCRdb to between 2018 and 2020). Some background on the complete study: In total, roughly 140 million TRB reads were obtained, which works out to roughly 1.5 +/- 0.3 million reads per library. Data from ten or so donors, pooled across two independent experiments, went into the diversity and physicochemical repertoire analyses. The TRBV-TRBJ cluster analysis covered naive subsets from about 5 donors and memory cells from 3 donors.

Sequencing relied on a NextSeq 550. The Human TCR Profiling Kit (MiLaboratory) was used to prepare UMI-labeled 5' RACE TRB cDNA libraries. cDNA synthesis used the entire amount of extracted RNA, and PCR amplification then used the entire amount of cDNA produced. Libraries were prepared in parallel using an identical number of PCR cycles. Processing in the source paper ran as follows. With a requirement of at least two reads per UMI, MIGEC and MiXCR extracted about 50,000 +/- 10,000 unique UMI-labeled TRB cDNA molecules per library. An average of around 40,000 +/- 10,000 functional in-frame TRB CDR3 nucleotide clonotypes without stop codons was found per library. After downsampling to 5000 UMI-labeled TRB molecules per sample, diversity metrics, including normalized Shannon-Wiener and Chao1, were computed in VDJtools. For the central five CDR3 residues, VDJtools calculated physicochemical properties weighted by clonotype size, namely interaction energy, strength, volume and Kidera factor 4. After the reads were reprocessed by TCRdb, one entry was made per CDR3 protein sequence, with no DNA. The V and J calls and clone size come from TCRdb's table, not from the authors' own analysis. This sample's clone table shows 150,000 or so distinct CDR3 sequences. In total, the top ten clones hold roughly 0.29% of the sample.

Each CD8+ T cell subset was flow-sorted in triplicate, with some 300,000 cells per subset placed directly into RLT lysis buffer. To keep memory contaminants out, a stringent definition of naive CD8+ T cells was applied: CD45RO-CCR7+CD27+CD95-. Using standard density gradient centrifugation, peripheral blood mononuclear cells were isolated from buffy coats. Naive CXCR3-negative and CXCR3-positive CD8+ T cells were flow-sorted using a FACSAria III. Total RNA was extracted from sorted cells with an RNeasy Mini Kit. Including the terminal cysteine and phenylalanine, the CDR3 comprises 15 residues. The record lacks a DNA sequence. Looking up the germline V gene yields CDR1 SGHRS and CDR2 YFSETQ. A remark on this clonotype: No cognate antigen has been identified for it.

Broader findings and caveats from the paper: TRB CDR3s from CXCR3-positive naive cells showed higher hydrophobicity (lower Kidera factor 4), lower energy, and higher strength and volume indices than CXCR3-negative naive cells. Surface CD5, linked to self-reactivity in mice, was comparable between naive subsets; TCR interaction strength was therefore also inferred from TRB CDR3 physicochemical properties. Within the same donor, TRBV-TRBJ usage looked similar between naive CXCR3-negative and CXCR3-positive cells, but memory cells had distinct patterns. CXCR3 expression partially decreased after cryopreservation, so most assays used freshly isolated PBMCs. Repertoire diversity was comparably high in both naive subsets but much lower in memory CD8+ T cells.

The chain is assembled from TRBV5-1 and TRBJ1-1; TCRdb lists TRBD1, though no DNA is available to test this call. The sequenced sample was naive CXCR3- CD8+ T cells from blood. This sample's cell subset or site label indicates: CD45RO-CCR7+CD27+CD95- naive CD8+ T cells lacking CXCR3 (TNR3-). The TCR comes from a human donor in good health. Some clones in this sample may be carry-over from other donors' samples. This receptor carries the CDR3 CASSLSGGDNTEAFF.